A selection of T cell receptor beta chains follows, all from one sample in a study of Ad26.COV2.S vaccination and SARS-CoV-2 variants. Profiled with immunoSEQ multiplex PCR; TCRdb holds only in-frame clones, not every one. The sample records a few hundred thousand clones, roughly 84% being singletons. The specimen comprised peripheral blood, sampled in a trial of Ad26.COV2.S vaccine versus placebo. The receptors were sampled from a person aged 18-65 years who received the Ad26.COV2.S COVID-19 vaccine or a placebo. The CDR3 runs from the conserved cysteine through the conserved F or W. Fields, in order: clone size, D gene, V gene, J gene, CDR3 DNA, CDR3 protein. D genes are given only for firm matches. The size entry is marked missing in some rows and otherwise reads once, few, many or a size class.

.	.	TRBV5-1	TRBJ1-1	TGCGCCAGCAGTAAAGGGGGTTCGGGCATGAACACTGAAGCTTTCTTT	CASSKGGSGMNTEAFF
.	.	TRBV3-1/TRBV3-2	TRBJ2-6	TGTGCCAGCAGCCTAACTGTGGGGGATACTGGGGCCAACGTCCTGACTTTC	CASSLTVGDTGANVLTF
.	TRBD2	TRBV12-5	TRBJ2-2	TGTGCTCGTGGTTTGGTCCGGGGGGGGACGAACACCGGGGAGCTGTTTTTT	CARGLVRGGTNTGELFF
few	.	TRBV3-1/TRBV3-2	TRBJ2-3	TGTGCCAGCAGCCAAGATTCCAGGGGCGGCACAGATACGCAGTATTTT	CASSQDSRGGTDTQYF
.	.	TRBV6-5	TRBJ1-2	TGTGCCAGCAGTTACTCTAGAGGGTTAGTGGATGGCTACACCTTC	CASSYSRGLVDGYTF
.	.	TRBV9	TRBJ2-2	TGTGCCAGCAGCGTCGGGTCAGTCTTCACCACCGGGGAGCTGTTTTTT	CASSVGSVFTTGELFF
few	.	TRBV6-5	TRBJ1-5	TGTGCCAGCAGTTTGGCATTGGGGGGCCAGCCCCAGCATTTT	CASSLALGGQPQHF
.	.	TRBV9	TRBJ1-1	TGTGCCAGCAGCGTAGAAGCGAGGATGAACACTGAAGCTTTCTTT	CASSVEARMNTEAFF
once	.	TRBV30	TRBJ1-2	TGTGCCTGGAGTGCTGTACAGGGCTCTGGCTACACCTTC	CAWSAVQGSGYTF
.	TRBD1	TRBV10-1	TRBJ1-2	TGCGCCAGCAGCCTAAATCCTACAGGGGGCGCGGGCTATGGCTACACCTTC	CASSLNPTGGAGYGYTF
.	.	TRBV6-1	TRBJ1-1	TGTGCCAGCAGTGAGGGACCCACTGAAGCTTTCTTT	CASSEGPTEAFF
.	TRBD1	TRBV19	TRBJ1-5	TGTGCCAGCAACCAGGGGGCCCGCCAGCCCCAGCATTTT	CASNQGARQPQHF
few	.	TRBV2	TRBJ2-1	TGTGCCAGCAAGGGTTACAATGAGCAGTTCTTC	CASKGYNEQFF
.	.	TRBV11-2	TRBJ2-1	TGTGCCAGCAGCTTAGCCAGACCCGGGGGTGAGCAGTTCTTC	CASSLARPGGEQFF
.	TRBD1	TRBV2	TRBJ1-4	TGTGCCAGCAAGTGGGGGCCAGGGGGTGCAACTAATGAAAAACTGTTTTTT	CASKWGPGGATNEKLFF
.	.	TRBV30	TRBJ1-1	TGTGCCTGGAGACAGAACACTGAAGCTTTCTTT	CAWRQNTEAFF
.	TRBD2	TRBV5-1	TRBJ2-3	TGCGCCAGCAGCTACCGATCTAGCGGTCCCACAGATACGCAGTATTTT	CASSYRSSGPTDTQYF
.	TRBD1	TRBV6-5	TRBJ1-3	TGTGCCAGCAACTCAGGGGGCGGAAACACCATATATTTT	CASNSGGGNTIYF
.	TRBD1	TRBV7-9	TRBJ1-4	TGTGCCAGCAGCCTCAGCAGGGGGAAAGGTGAAAAACTGTTTTTT	CASSLSRGKGEKLFF
.	TRBD1	TRBV3-1/TRBV3-2	TRBJ1-5	TGTGCCAGCAGCCAAGGGACAGGGATAAAGAATCAGCCCCAGCATTTT	CASSQGTGIKNQPQHF
.	.	TRBV12-3/TRBV12-4	TRBJ1-3	TGTGCCAGCAGTTGGGGCTCTGGAAACACCATATATTTT	CASSWGSGNTIYF
.	.	TRBV11-1	TRBJ2-7	TGTGCCAGCAGCTTAGAGGCGTACGAGCAGTACTTC	CASSLEAYEQYF
.	.	TRBV12-3/TRBV12-4	TRBJ2-2	TGTGCCAGCACCCCCGGGGAGGAGCTGTTTTTT	CASTPGEELFF
.	.	TRBV7-8	TRBJ1-2	TGTGCCAGCAGCTTGTCAGGGGATCGAGAGTATGGCTACACCTTC	CASSLSGDREYGYTF
.	.	TRBV5-6	TRBJ1-5	TGTGCCAGCAGCTTGTACGACAGAACTCAGCCCCAGCATTTT	CASSLYDRTQPQHF
.	TRBD2	TRBV11-1	TRBJ2-5	TGTGCCAGCAGCCTCGGGAGGTGGCCGGAGAAAGAGACCCAGTACTTC	CASSLGRWPEKETQYF
.	.	TRBV15	TRBJ1-2	TGTGCCACCACCAGGAGGGGGGGTCGTAACTATGGCTACACCTTC	CATTRRGGRNYGYTF
.	.	TRBV4-2	TRBJ1-2	TGTGCCAGCAGCCAAGAGCTTCCAGGTTACTATGGCTACACCTTC	CASSQELPGYYGYTF
once	.	TRBV2	TRBJ1-2	TGTGCCAGCAGTGCAGGGTGGGTGGATGGCTACACCTTC	CASSAGWVDGYTF
.	.	TRBV6-6	TRBJ1-1	TGTGCCAGCAGAGTGACAGGTTGGGCTTTCTTT	CASRVTGWAFF
.	.	TRBV12-3/TRBV12-4	TRBJ2-7	TGTGCCAGCAGTTTGGAGGGGAGGTACGAGCAGTACTTC	CASSLEGRYEQYF
.	.	TRBV19	TRBJ2-7	TGTGCCAGTAGTAAAGTGCGAGGCGAGCAGTACTTC	CASSKVRGEQYF
.	.	TRBV2	TRBJ2-7	TGTGCCAGCAACCTTGCTGACGGATGGAACTACGAGCAGTACTTC	CASNLADGWNYEQYF
.	TRBD2	TRBV4-3	TRBJ2-1	TGCGCCAGCAGCCAAGGGGATAGCGGGGGGGCCGGGGATCCACAGTTCTTC	CASSQGDSGGAGDPQFF
.	.	TRBV4-2	TRBJ1-5	TGTGCCAGCAGCGGATGGAGCAATCAGCCCCAGCATTTT	CASSGWSNQPQHF
.	.	TRBV18	TRBJ1-2	TGTGCCAGCTCACCCGGACAGTCCCCCTATGGCTACACCTTC	CASSPGQSPYGYTF
.	.	TRBV6-5	TRBJ2-7	TGTGCCAGCAGTCCCCCGCCAACCTACGAGCAGTACTTC	CASSPPPTYEQYF
.	.	TRBV18	TRBJ1-2	TGTGCCAGCTCACCACCGCGTTTCGTGAGGGCACAAAGCGATGGCTACACCTTC	CASSPPRFVRAQSDGYTF
.	.	TRBV11-3	TRBJ2-1	TGTGCCAGCAGCTTTGGTGGGCAAAATGAGCAGTTCTTC	CASSFGGQNEQFF
.	.	TRBV29-1	TRBJ1-2	TGCAGCGCCCTCTCCGGGGGGATACTAGTTGGCTACACCTTC	CSALSGGILVGYTF
.	.	TRBV18	TRBJ2-7	TGTGCCAGCTCACTTCGGGGACCCTACGAGCAGTACTTC	CASSLRGPYEQYF
.	.	TRBV2	TRBJ1-2	TGTGCCAGCAGTGATGCGGGCAGGGTGTCTGGCTACACCTTC	CASSDAGRVSGYTF
.	.	TRBV2	TRBJ1-2	TGTGCCAGTAAAAGGGGAATCTCTGGGGACTATGGCTACACCTTC	CASKRGISGDYGYTF
.	TRBD1	TRBV19	TRBJ1-2	TGTGCCAGTAGTCACTCAGGGGGAGGCTATGGCTACACCTTC	CASSHSGGGYGYTF
.	.	TRBV9	TRBJ1-2	TGTGCCAGCACTCCCGGCAGGGACTATGGCTACACCTTC	CASTPGRDYGYTF
few	.	TRBV16	TRBJ1-5	TGTGCCAGCAGCCAATCACGCCCGGGAGATCAGCCCCAGCATTTT	CASSQSRPGDQPQHF
.	TRBD1	TRBV9	TRBJ1-1	TGTGCCAGCAGCGCCCACCCGACAGGGGGAATGAACACTGAAGCTTTCTTT	CASSAHPTGGMNTEAFF
once	.	TRBV3-1/TRBV3-2	TRBJ1-1	TGTGCCAGCAGCCAAGTGTCCGGGCTCCGGGACACTGAAGCTTTCTTT	CASSQVSGLRDTEAFF
.	.	TRBV18	TRBJ1-5	TGTGCCAGCGCGAATGGGGGTCAGCCCCAGCATTTT	CASANGGQPQHF
.	.	TRBV6-5	TRBJ1-2	TGTGCCAGCAGTTCTAGTGAGATCGATGGCTACACCTTC	CASSSSEIDGYTF